This T cell receptor (beta chain) was sequenced for a study of blood T cell repertoires in COVID-19. Across the whole study: The United States, Italy and Spain were the sources of the acute and convalescent COVID-19 samples. In each case, the material was cDNA or gDNA derived from T cells, B-cell-depleted T cells, or PBMCs.

Germline V CDR1 and CDR2: SEHNR, FQNEAQ (reference sequence). After removal of 2 bases from V and 5 bases from J, the junction contained 7 bases not matched to a gene. The CDR3 sequence is 16 residues long. Authors' analysis steps: Nucleated cell number was recorded as an estimate derived from reference gene primer amplification. TCRdb keeps only in-frame clones here, not all; method: immunoSEQ multiplex PCR. The DNA gave D and trimming, while V, J and clone size come from that table. The table includes about 73,000 clones, approximately 80% detected once. Sequenced material: peripheral blood. The sequence came from a woman aged 55-70 years with acute or convalescent COVID-19. This sequence joins TRBV7-9 and TRBJ2-7; 12 nucleotides line up with TRBD1. The DNA for the CDR3 is TGTGCCAGCAGCTTATGGGGGACAGGGGGCTTGGACGAGCAGTACTTC. It specifies CASSLWGTGGLDEQYF.